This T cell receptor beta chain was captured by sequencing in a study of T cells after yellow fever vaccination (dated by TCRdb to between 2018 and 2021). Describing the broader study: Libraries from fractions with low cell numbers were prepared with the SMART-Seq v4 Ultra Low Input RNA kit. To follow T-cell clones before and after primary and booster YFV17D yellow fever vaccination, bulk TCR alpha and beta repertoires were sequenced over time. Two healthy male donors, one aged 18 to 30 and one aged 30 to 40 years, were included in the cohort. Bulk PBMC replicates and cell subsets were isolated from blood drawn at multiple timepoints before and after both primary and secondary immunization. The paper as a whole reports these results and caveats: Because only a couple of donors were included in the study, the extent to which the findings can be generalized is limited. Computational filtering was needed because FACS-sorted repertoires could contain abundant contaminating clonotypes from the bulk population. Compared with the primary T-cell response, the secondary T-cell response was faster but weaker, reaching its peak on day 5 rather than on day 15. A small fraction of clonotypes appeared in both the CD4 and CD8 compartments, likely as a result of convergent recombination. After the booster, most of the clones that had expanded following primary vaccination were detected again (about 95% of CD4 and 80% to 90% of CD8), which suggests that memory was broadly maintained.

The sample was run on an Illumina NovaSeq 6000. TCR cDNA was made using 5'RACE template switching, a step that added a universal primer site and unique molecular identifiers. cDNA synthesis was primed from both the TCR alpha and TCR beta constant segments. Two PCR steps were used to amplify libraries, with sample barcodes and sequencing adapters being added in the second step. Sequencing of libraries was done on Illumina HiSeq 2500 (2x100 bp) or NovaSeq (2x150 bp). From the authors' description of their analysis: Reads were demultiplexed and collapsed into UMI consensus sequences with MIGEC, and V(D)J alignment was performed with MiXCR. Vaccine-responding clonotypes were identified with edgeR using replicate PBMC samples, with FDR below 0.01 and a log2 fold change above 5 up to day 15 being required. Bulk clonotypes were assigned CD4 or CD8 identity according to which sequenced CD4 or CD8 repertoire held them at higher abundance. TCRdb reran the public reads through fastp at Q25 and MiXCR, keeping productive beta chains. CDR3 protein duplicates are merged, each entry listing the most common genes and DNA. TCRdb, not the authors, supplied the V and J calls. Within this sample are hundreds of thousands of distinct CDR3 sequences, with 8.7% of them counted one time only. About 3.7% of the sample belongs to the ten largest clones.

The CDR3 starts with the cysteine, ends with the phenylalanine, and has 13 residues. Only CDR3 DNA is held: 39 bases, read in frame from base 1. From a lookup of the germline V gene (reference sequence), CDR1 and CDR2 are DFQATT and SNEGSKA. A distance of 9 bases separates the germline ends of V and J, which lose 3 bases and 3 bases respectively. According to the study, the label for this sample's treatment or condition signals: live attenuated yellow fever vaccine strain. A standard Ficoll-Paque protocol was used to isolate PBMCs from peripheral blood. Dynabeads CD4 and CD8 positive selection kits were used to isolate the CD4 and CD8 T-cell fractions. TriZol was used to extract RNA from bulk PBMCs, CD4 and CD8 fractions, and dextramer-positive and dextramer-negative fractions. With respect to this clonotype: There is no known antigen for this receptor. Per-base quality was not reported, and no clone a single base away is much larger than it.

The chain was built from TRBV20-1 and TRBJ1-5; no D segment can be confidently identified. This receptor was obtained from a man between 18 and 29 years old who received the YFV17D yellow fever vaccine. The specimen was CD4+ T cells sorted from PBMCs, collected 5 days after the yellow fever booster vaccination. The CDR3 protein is CSASRSYNQPQHF. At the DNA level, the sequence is TGCAGTGCTAGCAGATCATACAATCAGCCCCAGCATTTT.